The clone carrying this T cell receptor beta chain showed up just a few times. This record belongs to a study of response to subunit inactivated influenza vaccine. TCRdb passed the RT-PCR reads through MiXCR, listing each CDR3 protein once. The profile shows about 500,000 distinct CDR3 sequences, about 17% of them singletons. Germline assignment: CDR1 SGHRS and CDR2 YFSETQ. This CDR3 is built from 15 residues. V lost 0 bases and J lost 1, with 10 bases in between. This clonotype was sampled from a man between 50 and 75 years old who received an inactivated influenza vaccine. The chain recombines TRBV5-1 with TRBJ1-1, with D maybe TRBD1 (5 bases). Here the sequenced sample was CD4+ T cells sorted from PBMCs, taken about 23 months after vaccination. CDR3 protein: CASSLASGGNTEAFF. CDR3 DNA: TGCGCCAGCAGCTTGGCCTCCGGGGGGAACACTGAAGCTTTCTTT. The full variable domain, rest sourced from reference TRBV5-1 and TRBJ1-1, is KAGVTQTPRYLIKTRGQQVTLSCSPISGHRSVSWYQQTPGQGLQFLFEYFSETQRNKGNFPGRFSGRQFSNSRSEMNVSTLELGDSALYLCASSLASGGNTEAFFGQGTRLTVV.